The 17 T cell receptor beta chains listed next were all sequenced from one sample in a study of T cells after yellow fever vaccination. TCRdb analysed the 5' RACE reads with MiXCR anew, one entry per CDR3 protein. The table has around 550,000 distinct CDR3 sequences, 15% to 20% seen once. The input for sequencing was PBMCs, taken 15 days after the yellow fever booster vaccination. These receptors were obtained from a man aged 25 to 40 who received the YFV17D yellow fever vaccine.

This clonotype turned up a few times. The chain combines TRBV7-9 with TRBJ2-1; 8 nucleotides align to TRBD2. This CDR3 spans 16 amino acids. J lost 7 bases, V lost 1 base, and 9 bases had no gene match. Germline V gives CDR1 SEHNR, CDR2 FQNEAQ (reference sequence). The CDR3 DNA reads TGTGCCAGCAGCTTAGTAATCCAGCGGGAGTGGAATGAGCAGTTCTTC. Translated: CASSLVIQREWNEQFF.

This clonotype was detected only a few times. The CDR3 reads CASSLEVTIGYEQYF. In DNA form, the CDR3 reads TGCGCCAGCAGCTTGGAAGTTACTATAGGGTACGAGCAGTACTTC. V is TRBV5-1 and J is TRBJ2-7; no reliable D call. V shed 0 bases and J shed 4 bases, with 14 bases lying between them. Germline loops: CDR1 SGHRS, CDR2 YFSETQ. This CDR3 has 15 amino acids. Filled out from reference TRBV5-1 and TRBJ2-7, the complete variable domain reads KAGVTQTPRYLIKTRGQQVTLSCSPISGHRSVSWYQQTPGQGLQFLFEYFSETQRNKGNFPGRFSGRQFSNSRSEMNVSTLELGDSALYLCASSLEVTIGYEQYFGPGTRLTVT.

V gene TRBV20-1 combines with J gene TRBJ2-3, with 8 bases aligning to TRBD2. This CDR3 contains 15 residues. Germline CDR1 and CDR2: DFQATT and SNEGSKA (reference sequence). The V and J ends lost 0 bases and 0 bases, in that order; junction bases with no gene match: 2. DNA of the CDR3: TGCAGTGCTAGAGAGTCTAGCGGGAGCACAGATACGCAGTATTTT. Translated: CSARESSGSTDTQYF.

V usage is TRBV7-2 and J usage is TRBJ1-1, with a tentative D call TRBD1 (5 bases). The CDR3 consists of 15 residues. Looked up from germline, CDR1 is SGHTA and CDR2 is FQGNSA. Trimming took 3 bases from V and 0 from J, leaving 11 bases between them. DNA of the CDR3: TGTGCCAGCAGCTTCGATCTAGGGGTGAACACTGAAGCTTTCTTT. As protein: CASSFDLGVNTEAFF.

This clonotype was found a few times. The V and J genes are TRBV20-1 and TRBJ1-1; D might be TRBD1 (6 bases). The CDR3 runs to 14 residues. Germline values: CDR1 DFQATT, CDR2 SNEGSKA (reference sequence). Trimming cost V 7 bases and J 1 base, with 16 bases left between them. Here the CDR3 DNA reads TGCAGTGGCGTAGTCGGACAGCCGAACACTGAAGCTTTCTTT. This codes for CSGVVGQPNTEAFF.

This clonotype was seen only a few times. The chain joins TRBV18 to TRBJ2-2; unclear D gene. The CDR3 has 14 amino acids. Trimming removed 2 bases at V and 4 bases at J, with 8 bases between. CDR1 and CDR2 (germline): KGHSH, LQKENI. The CDR3 DNA reads as TGTGCCAGCTCACCAGGGGTTGCCACCGGGGAGCTGTTTTTT. Its protein is CASSPGVATGELFF.

The J gene is TRBJ2-4, the V gene TRBV20-1, with 8 bases matching TRBD2. CDR1 and CDR2 (germline): DFQATT, SNEGSKA (reference sequence). The CDR3 totals 15 residues. V was clipped by 6 bases and J by 0 bases; unmatched bases: 7. CDR3 nucleotide sequence: TGCAGTGCCCCGGGAGGGATTATAGCCAAAAACATTCAGTACTTC. Translation: CSAPGGIIAKNIQYF.

The chain combines TRBV20-1 with TRBJ2-7; TRBD2 is a possible D gene (6 bases). CDR1 DFQATT and CDR2 SNEGSKA come from the germline V gene (reference sequence). The V end lost 2 bases, the J end lost 3 bases, and 23 bases lay between the germline ends. The CDR3 has 17 residues. The CDR3 sequence is CSARPWPRTEGYYEQYF. CDR3 DNA: TGCAGTGCTAGACCGTGGCCCCGGACGGAGGGGTACTACGAGCAGTACTTC.

This clonotype has a handful of counts. V usage is TRBV7-2 and J usage is TRBJ1-1, with D hard to call. CDR3 length equals 12 residues. The ends were cut back, 0 bases at V and 5 bases at J, with 4 bases in the middle. Germline assignment: CDR1 SGHTA and CDR2 FQGNSA. CDR3 sequence reads: CASSLAWTEAFF. The CDR3 bases are TGTGCCAGCAGCTTAGCTTGGACTGAAGCTTTCTTT.

This clonotype has more than one count but fewer than ten. The chain joins TRBV7-2 to TRBJ2-1; D gene uncertain. Germline loops: CDR1 SGHTA, CDR2 FQGNSA. Trimming removed 2 bases from V and 2 bases from J, with 7 bases in between. The CDR3 is 14 residues long. CDR3 amino acids: CASSLIGTYNEQFF. The CDR3 nucleotides read TGTGCCAGCAGCTTAATAGGGACCTACAATGAGCAGTTCTTC.

The chain combines TRBV3-1 with TRBJ2-1, with 11 bases matching TRBD2. The V and J ends lost 1 base and 5 bases, in that order; junction bases with no gene match: 13. CDR3 length: 19 amino acids. Germline assignment: CDR1 LGHDT and CDR2 YNNKEL (reference sequence). The CDR3 loop reads CASSQATGRPGLADNEQFF. CDR3 coding DNA: TGTGCCAGCAGCCAAGCGACGGGGAGACCGGGACTAGCGGACAATGAGCAGTTCTTC.

This clonotype has at least ten counts. The chain uses TRBV5-1 and TRBJ2-7; TRBD1 agrees at 11 bases. Germline CDR1 SGHRS, CDR2 YFSETQ. The CDR3 length is 14 residues. V shed 4 bases, J shed 2 bases, and the junction held 2 bases outside the gene matches. CDR3 loop: CASSKGQGAYEQYF. In DNA form, the CDR3 reads TGCGCCAGCAGCAAGGGACAGGGGGCCTACGAGCAGTACTTC.

The J gene is TRBJ2-1, the V gene TRBV12-3 or TRBV12-4, with 9 bases that match TRBD2. The CDR3 has 14 amino acids. J lost 5 bases, V lost 4 bases, and 3 bases had no gene match. This CDR3 is CASSSAGGNNEQFF. The CDR3 nucleotides are TGTGCCAGCAGTTCGGCGGGAGGGAACAATGAGCAGTTCTTC.

The V gene is TRBV27, the J gene TRBJ2-3; a possible D gene is TRBD2 (6 bases). Germline CDR1 MNHEY, CDR2 SMNVEV (reference sequence). Trimming took 8 bases from V and 0 from J, leaving 9 bases between them. The CDR3 length is 13 residues. This CDR3 reads CASGTFSTDTQYF. CDR3 sequence (DNA): TGTGCCAGCGGGACTTTCAGCACAGATACGCAGTATTTT.

The rearrangement links TRBV12-3 or TRBV12-4 to TRBJ2-1; D is possibly TRBD2 (5 bases). V lost 7 bases and J 7 bases, leaving 23 bases between the germline ends. The CDR3 has 16 residues. The CDR3 region is CASNPILANPGNEQFF. In DNA, the CDR3 is TGTGCCAGCAATCCAATTTTGGCTAACCCGGGGAATGAGCAGTTCTTC.

This clonotype was seen a few times. Since a much larger clone is just one base distant, this may be a read error. V gene TRBV12-3 or TRBV12-4 combines with J gene TRBJ2-7; possible D gene TRBD2, 6 bases. The CDR3 consists of 14 residues. V was clipped by 3 bases and J by 2 bases, with 11 bases between them. CDR3 sequence reads: CASSFGTLAYEQYF. The CDR3 bases are TGTGCCAGCAGTTTTGGGACTCTAGCCTACGAGCAGTACTTC.

This clonotype has only a few counts. The V and J genes are TRBV11-2 and TRBJ2-7; 10 positions match TRBD2. The CDR3 is made up of 15 amino acids. CDR1 and CDR2 from the germline V gene are SGHAT and FQNNGV. V lost 5 bases, J lost 2 bases, and 6 bases stayed unmatched. This CDR3 reads CASSKGLASTYEQYF. DNA of the CDR3: TGTGCCAGCAGCAAGGGACTAGCGTCTACCTACGAGCAGTACTTC.